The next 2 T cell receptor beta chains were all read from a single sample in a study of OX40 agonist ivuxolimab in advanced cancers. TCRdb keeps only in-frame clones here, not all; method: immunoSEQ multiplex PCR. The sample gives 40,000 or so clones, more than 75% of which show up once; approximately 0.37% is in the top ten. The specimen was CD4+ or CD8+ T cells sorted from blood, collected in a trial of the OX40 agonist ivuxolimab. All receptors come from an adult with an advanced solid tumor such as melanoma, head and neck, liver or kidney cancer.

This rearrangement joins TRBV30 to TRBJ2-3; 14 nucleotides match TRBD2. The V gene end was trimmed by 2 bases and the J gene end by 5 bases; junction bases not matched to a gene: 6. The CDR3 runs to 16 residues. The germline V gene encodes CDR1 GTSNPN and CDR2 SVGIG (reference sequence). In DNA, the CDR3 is TGTGCCTGGAGTCCCGGACTAGCGGGAGGCGGAGATACGCAGTATTTT. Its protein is CAWSPGLAGGGDTQYF.

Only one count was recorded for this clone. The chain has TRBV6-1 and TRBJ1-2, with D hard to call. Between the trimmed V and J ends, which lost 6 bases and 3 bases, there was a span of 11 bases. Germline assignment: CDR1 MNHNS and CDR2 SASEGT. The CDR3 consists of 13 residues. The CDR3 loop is CASRLGIHYGYTF. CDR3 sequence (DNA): TGTGCCAGCAGGTTGGGGATACACTATGGCTACACCTTC.